This T cell receptor beta chain originates from a study of long-term antiretroviral therapy in people with HIV. Notes on the study in general: An increase in diversity followed ART, yet levels stayed below transplant donor controls.

At minimum, one pre-ART and two post-ART PBMC samples were obtained from each donor. V lost 6 bases and J lost 4, with 12 bases in between. Per germline, CDR1 MNHEY and CDR2 SMNVEV (reference sequence). The CDR3 covers 13 residues. Notes on this clone: As yet, its antigen is unknown.

Survey-level immunoSEQ v3.0 assays were run. Researchers set sequencing to target about 40,000-55,000 T-cell genomes per sample. Repertoires were generated with immunoSEQ multiplex PCR, while TCRdb's copy carries only in-frame clones and drops some. Counted here are some 35,000 clones, about four fifths occurring once; the ten biggest clones make up approximately 7.9%. The input for sequencing was unsorted PBMCs, taken 0.4 years before starting antiretroviral therapy. The TCR originated in a young man with HIV. The V gene is TRBV27, the J gene TRBJ1-1, with D perhaps matching TRBD1 (5 bases). The CDR3 protein is CASRDTGGTEAFF. The CDR3 coding sequence is TGTGCCAGCAGGGACACCGGGGGCACTGAAGCTTTCTTT.